The 13 T cell receptor beta chains listed next were all sequenced from one sample in a study of OX40 agonist ivuxolimab in advanced cancers. Method: immunoSEQ multiplex PCR; TCRdb's copy keeps in-frame clones and lacks some. The table has about 46,000 clones, 87% seen once. Sequencing used CD4+ or CD8+ T cells sorted from blood, obtained in a trial of the OX40 agonist ivuxolimab. These receptors were obtained from an adult with an advanced solid tumor such as melanoma, head and neck, liver or kidney cancer.

CDR3 amino acids: CASSVDPGSSYNEQFF. CDR3 nucleotide sequence: TGTGCCAGCAGCGTAGATCCAGGGAGCTCCTACAATGAGCAGTTCTTC. This rearrangement joins TRBV9 to TRBJ2-1; D is perhaps TRBD1 or TRBD2 (5 bases each). Germline assignment: CDR1 SGDLS and CDR2 YYNGEE. This CDR3 has 16 residues. The V gene lost 0 bases and the J gene lost 0 bases, with 10 bases spanning the gap.

This clone appeared a single time. The chain carries TRBV30 and TRBJ2-7, with unresolved D. Germline CDR1 GTSNPN, CDR2 SVGIG (reference sequence). The CDR3 runs to 14 residues. V was trimmed by 4 bases and J by 3 bases, leaving 16 bases between them. CDR3 bases: TGTGCCTGGACGGCCGCCCCATATGGCTACGAGCAGTACTTC. Encoded protein: CAWTAAPYGYEQYF.

The genes are TRBV29-1 and TRBJ2-3; no clear D. Germline CDR1 SQVTM, CDR2 ANQGSEA. The V end was cut by 6 bases, the J end by 2 bases, with 9 bases between. The CDR3 loop spans 12 amino acids. The CDR3 here is CSVERSTDTQYF. The CDR3 region has the DNA TGCAGCGTCGAACGGTCCACAGATACGCAGTATTTT.

V is TRBV6-5 and J is TRBJ2-5; 7 nucleotides line up with TRBD1. This CDR3 is built from 11 residues. V was pared by 8 bases and J by 3 bases, with 0 bases of the junction left unmatched. Germline V gene sequence: CDR1 MNHEY, CDR2 SVGAGI. CDR3 region: CASGTEETQYF. CDR3 DNA: TGTGCCAGCGGGACAGAAGAGACCCAGTACTTC.

This clone was detected only a few times. The gene calls are TRBV4-2 and TRBJ2-1; TRBD2 aligns across 12 bases. Germline values: CDR1 LGHNA, CDR2 YNFKEQ. The CDR3 runs 17 residues. V lost 4 bases and J lost 6; bases outside the gene matches: 10. The CDR3 loop is CASSRGASGRGANEQFF. DNA of the CDR3: TGTGCCAGCAGCCGAGGCGCTAGCGGGAGGGGGGCCAATGAGCAGTTCTTC.

The chain recombines TRBV7-8 with TRBJ2-7, with 8 bases fitting TRBD1. Trimming removed 5 bases from V and 1 base from J; junction bases left unmatched: 7. CDR1 is SGHVS and CDR2 is FQNEAQ in the germline V gene. The CDR3 length is 15 residues. The CDR3 region is CASSPRRDRSYEQYF. CDR3 nucleotides: TGTGCCAGCAGCCCACGCCGGGACAGGTCCTACGAGCAGTACTTC.

The chain carries TRBV7-9 and TRBJ1-2; D unresolved. The CDR3 contains 15 residues. V was trimmed by 3 bases and J by 2 bases, leaving 13 bases between them. CDR1 and CDR2 (germline): SEHNR, FQNEAQ (reference sequence). CDR3 protein: CASSFNAGENYGYTF. The CDR3 DNA reads as TGTGCCAGCAGCTTCAACGCCGGGGAAAACTATGGCTACACCTTC.

This chain connects TRBV5-1 to TRBJ2-7; 10 bases fit TRBD2. Germline V gene lookup returns CDR1 SGHRS and CDR2 YFSETQ. The CDR3 loop spans 16 amino acids. V trimming: 4 bases; J trimming: 2 bases; junction bases outside the gene matches: 9. CDR3 DNA: TGCGCCAGCAGCACTTCACTAGCGGGGCTAGCCTACGAGCAGTACTTC. Translated: CASSTSLAGLAYEQYF.

The chain employs TRBV28 and TRBJ2-4; TRBD2 is a possible D gene (5 bases). Germline CDR1 and CDR2: MDHEN and SYDVKM. The germline V and J ends were trimmed by 2 bases and 1 base, with 15 bases remaining between them. The CDR3 runs to 17 residues. For the CDR3, the DNA is TGTGCCAGCAGTTTAGGGGAGCCAACTCGGGCCAAAAACATTCAGTACTTC. Residues: CASSLGEPTRAKNIQYF.

The chain links TRBV15 to TRBJ1-3; D gene unclear. The germline gives CDR1 LNHNV, CDR2 YYDKDF (reference sequence). The CDR3 length is 12 residues. V lost 0 bases to trimming and J lost 6 bases, with 3 bases between them. In nucleotides, the CDR3 is TGTGCCACCAGCAGAGATGTAAACACCATATATTTT. It yields the protein CATSRDVNTIYF.

This clone has a single count. The chain joins TRBV30 to TRBJ1-2, with D possibly TRBD1 on 6 matching bases. V was pared by 2 bases and J by 4 bases, with 8 bases between. This CDR3 is 12 amino acids long. CDR1 GTSNPN and CDR2 SVGIG come from the germline V gene (reference sequence). CDR3 amino acids: CAWSQGSYGYTF. CDR3 bases: TGTGCCTGGAGTCAGGGGTCCTATGGCTACACCTTC.

J is TRBJ2-7 and V is TRBV4-2; TRBD2 matches at 8 bases. Germline CDR1 LGHNA, CDR2 YNFKEQ. V shed 6 bases and J 4 bases; nucleotides not matched to a gene: 5. This CDR3 spans 13 amino acids. In DNA, the CDR3 is TGTGCCAGCAGACAAAGCGGGAGTTACGAGCAGTACTTC. Encoded protein: CASRQSGSYEQYF.

The chain recombines TRBV6-6 with TRBJ2-7; D not certain. Deletions cut 7 bases from V and 1 base from J, with 17 bases between. The CDR3 is made up of 15 amino acids. In germline, CDR1 is MNHNY, CDR2 SVGAGI (reference sequence). CDR3 amino acids: CASTRTSENSYEQYF. The CDR3 DNA sequence: TGTGCCAGCACTCGGACCTCGGAGAATTCCTACGAGCAGTACTTC.